This TCR beta chain emerged from a study of T-cell reconstitution after alpha-beta-depleted transplantation in children. Study findings and constraints: By one year post-transplant, T-cell counts and diversity largely arose from T cells that were newly produced.

Preparation of the TCRbeta library used unique molecular identifiers. TCRdb re-called the PCR reads with MiXCR, one entry per CDR3 protein. The sample shows about 580,000 distinct CDR3 sequences, roughly 23% of them seen only once. This clonotype was counted a few times. What it recognizes is unknown. The CDR3 contains 15 residues. In germline, CDR1 is ENHRY, CDR2 SYGVKD. Losses at the gene ends were 4 bases for V and 4 bases for J; bases not matched to a gene: 9. Sequences were derived from PBMCs, mostly from graft donor cells, sampled 360 days after TCRalphabeta/CD19-depleted stem cell transplant. This rearrangement joins TRBV10-3 to TRBJ1-1, with TRBD1 matching 7 bases. The receptor was derived from a boy in the first two years of life who had a stem cell transplant for acute myeloid leukemia, so the T cells may come from the graft donor. This chain's CDR3 is CAISGETGKGTEAFF. CDR3 nucleotide sequence: TGTGCCATCAGTGGTGAGACAGGGAAGGGCACTGAAGCTTTCTTT.